This TCR beta chain was documented in a study of T cell changes during pregnancy in multiple sclerosis. This CDR3 region has 15 residues. The germline CDR1 and CDR2 sequences are SGHVS and FQNEAQ. V was pared by 5 bases and J by 6 bases, with 6 bases of the junction left unmatched. The data were produced by immunoSEQ multiplex PCR, yet TCRdb's version contains in-frame clones alone and is incomplete. The sample has approximately 50,000 clones, 91% seen once. The sample was CD8+ T cells from peripheral blood mononuclear cells, taken after pregnancy. The J gene is TRBJ2-3, the V gene TRBV7-8, with 12 bases fitting TRBD2. This clonotype was sampled from a female donor with multiple sclerosis, enrolled in a pregnancy study. The CDR3 region is CASSPSGGALDTQYF. In DNA form, the CDR3 reads TGTGCCAGCAGCCCTAGCGGGGGGGCTTTGGATACGCAGTATTTT.